The rows below give T cell receptor beta chains drawn from one sample of a study of blood T cell repertoires in COVID-19. Assay: immunoSEQ multiplex PCR; the TCRdb copy retains only in-frame clones and omits some. This table has approximately 220,000 clones, 80% to 85% appearing once. The sequencing input was peripheral blood. These TCRs come from a woman aged 55-70 years who had recovered from COVID-19. Each CDR3 is given with its conserved first and last residue. D genes are given only for firm matches. The size field is filled for only some rows; it gives once, few, many or a size class.

V	D	size	J	CDR3	DNA
TRBV7-9	.	.	TRBJ1-5	CASSPHSNQPQHF	TGTGCCAGCAGTCCCCATAGCAATCAGCCCCAGCATTTT
TRBV30	TRBD2	.	TRBJ2-3	CAWAGLAGGTDTQYF	TGTGCCTGGGCGGGACTAGCGGGGGGCACAGATACGCAGTATTTT
TRBV9	.	few	TRBJ1-2	CASSLAAEHGYTF	TGTGCCAGCAGCCTGGCGGCCGAACACGGCTACACCTTC
TRBV29-1	TRBD1	many	TRBJ2-2	CSADRGQGGELFF	TGCAGCGCTGACAGGGGGCAAGGCGGGGAGCTGTTTTTT
TRBV5-4	TRBD2	many	TRBJ2-5	CASSFLGGETQYF	TGTGCCAGCAGCTTTCTCGGGGGGGAGACCCAGTACTTC
TRBV4-3	.	.	TRBJ1-1	CASSQAAGGNTEAFF	TGCGCCAGCAGCCAAGCGGCGGGGGGGAACACTGAAGCTTTCTTT
TRBV7-9	TRBD2	.	TRBJ2-1	CASRTGLAGGETYNEQFF	TGTGCCAGCAGAACGGGACTAGCGGGGGGCGAAACCTACAATGAGCAGTTCTTC
TRBV11-3	TRBD1	.	TRBJ2-2	CASSPGTGVIGELFF	TGTGCCAGCAGTCCCGGGACAGGGGTAATCGGGGAGCTGTTTTTT
TRBV7-2	.	.	TRBJ2-1	CASSSTSELFDEQFF	TGTGCCAGCAGCTCGACGAGCGAACTCTTCGATGAGCAGTTCTTC
TRBV18	TRBD1	.	TRBJ1-1	CASSLDRVGNTEAFF	TGTGCCAGCTCCCTCGACAGGGTCGGGAACACTGAAGCTTTCTTT
TRBV7-2	TRBD2	few	TRBJ2-3	CASSLGGGVTDTQYF	TGTGCCAGCAGCTTAGGGGGGGGAGTCACAGATACGCAGTATTTT
TRBV6-5	.	once	TRBJ2-1	CASSFVKGGIDNEQFF	TGTGCCAGCAGTTTCGTGAAGGGGGGGATCGATAATGAGCAGTTCTTC
TRBV5-1	TRBD2	.	TRBJ2-2	CASSGGLAGPYTGELFF	TGCGCCAGCAGCGGGGGACTAGCGGGCCCTTACACCGGGGAGCTGTTTTTT
TRBV7-3	TRBD1	.	TRBJ2-5	CASSLSGGQETQYF	TGTGCCAGCAGCTTATCAGGGGGCCAAGAGACCCAGTACTTC
TRBV5-1	.	.	TRBJ2-5	CASSLVPDQETQYF	TGCGCCAGCAGCTTGGTTCCAGACCAAGAGACCCAGTACTTC
TRBV7-2	.	.	TRBJ2-7	CASSTPGSDEQYF	TGTGCCAGTTCCACCCCGGGTAGTGACGAGCAGTACTTC
TRBV5-1	TRBD1	.	TRBJ1-1	CASSPGTGGQRWTEAFF	TGCGCCAGCAGCCCCGGGACAGGGGGCCAAAGGTGGACTGAAGCTTTCTTT
TRBV5-4	.	.	TRBJ1-1	CASSREVVNTEAFF	TGTGCCAGCAGCCGTGAGGTGGTGAACACTGAAGCTTTCTTT
TRBV6-5	TRBD1	.	TRBJ1-5	CASRLKQGQPQHF	TGTGCCAGCAGACTCAAACAGGGGCAGCCCCAGCATTTT
TRBV30	.	.	TRBJ2-2	CAWTFHRAGGELFF	TGTGCCTGGACCTTCCACAGGGCGGGCGGGGAGCTGTTTTTT
TRBV5-1	TRBD1	few	TRBJ1-2	CASSLPTGLGYTF	TGCGCCAGCAGCTTGCCGACAGGGCTGGGCTACACCTTC
TRBV4-3	TRBD1	.	TRBJ1-2	CASSQDGTAGGDYGYTF	TGCGCCAGCAGCCAAGACGGTACGGCAGGGGGCGACTATGGCTACACCTTC
TRBV18	TRBD1	.	TRBJ2-2	CASSRDRGRAGELFF	TGTGCCAGCTCACGGGACAGGGGGCGAGCCGGGGAGCTGTTTTTT
TRBV5-1	.	.	TRBJ1-2	CASSLHGNGYTF	TGCGCCAGCAGCTTGCACGGTAATGGCTACACCTTC
TRBV7-3	.	.	TRBJ1-1	CASSLSRNTEAFF	TGTGCCAGCAGCTTATCCAGGAACACTGAAGCTTTCTTT
TRBV19	.	.	TRBJ2-7	CASSHAYEQYF	TGTGCCAGTAGTCATGCCTACGAGCAGTACTTC
TRBV7-6	TRBD2	.	TRBJ2-7	CASSLSGGSSYEQYF	TGTGCCAGCAGCCTTAGCGGGGGCAGCTCCTACGAGCAGTACTTC
TRBV10-2	.	few	TRBJ1-2	CASTTQGTLPEGYTF	TGCGCCAGCACCACACAGGGAACCCTACCGGAGGGCTACACCTTC
TRBV12-3/TRBV12-4	.	.	TRBJ1-2	CASSRYGYTF	TGTGCCAGCAGCCGTTATGGCTACACCTTC
TRBV10-3	TRBD2	.	TRBJ2-2	CAISEGGSGGPNTGELFF	TGTGCCATCAGTGAAGGGGGTAGCGGGGGACCAAACACCGGGGAGCTGTTTTTT